This entry lists 18 T cell receptor beta chains sequenced from one sample in a study of T cell responses to AZD1222 COVID-19 vaccine. This table comes from immunoSEQ multiplex PCR, and its TCRdb copy is limited to in-frame clones, with some not included. Altogether 80,000 to 100,000 clones are present, approximately 94% being singletons, with the ten largest covering roughly an eighth. Specimen: peripheral blood, collected on day 0 of AZD1222 vaccination. All receptors derive from an adult in good health.

CDR3 in DNA: TGTGCCAGCGCAATAAGGGCAGGACAAGAGACCCAGTACTTC. As protein: CASAIRAGQETQYF. The chain uses TRBV3-1 (or the pseudogene TRBV3-2) and TRBJ2-5, with D unclear. The germline CDR1 and CDR2 sequences are LGHDT and YNNKEL (reference sequence). The CDR3 sequence is 14 residues long. Deletions cut 8 bases from V and 2 bases from J, with 15 bases between.

This chain's CDR3 is CASSPPVSYNEQFF. The DNA for the CDR3 is TGTGCCAGCTCACCACCGGTGTCCTACAATGAGCAGTTCTTC. The V gene is TRBV18, the J gene TRBJ2-1; D is unclear. Trimming removed 0 bases at V and 1 base at J, with 4 bases between. The germline V gene encodes CDR1 KGHSH and CDR2 LQKENI. CDR3 length equals 14 residues. Full variable domain (rest looked up from reference TRBV18 and TRBJ2-1): NAGVMQNPRHLVRRRGQEARLRCSPMKGHSHVYWYRQLPEEGLKFMVYLQKENIIDESGMPKERFSAEFPKEGPSILRIQQVVRGDSAAYFCASSPPVSYNEQFFGPGTRLTVL.

A single count supports this clone. The chain carries TRBV6-1 and TRBJ1-2; D is unresolved. Trimming cost V 2 bases and J 8 bases, with 12 bases left between them. The germline V gene encodes CDR1 MNHNS and CDR2 SASEGT. The CDR3 has 13 amino acids. This CDR3 is CASSESLGKGYTF. The CDR3 DNA reads TGTGCCAGCAGTGAAAGTCTGGGGAAAGGCTACACCTTC.

The V gene is TRBV5-6, the J gene TRBJ1-2; tentatively, D is TRBD1 (5 bases). Looked up from germline, CDR1 is SGHDT and CDR2 is YYEEEE. Between the trimmed V and J ends, which lost 0 bases and 4 bases, there was a span of 10 bases. CDR3 length equals 14 residues. CDR3 in DNA: TGTGCCAGCAGCTTGGTTAGGGGTCCCTATGGCTACACCTTC. This gives the protein CASSLVRGPYGYTF.

This clone was picked up one time. CDR3 in amino acids: CATTSGRLEQFF. The CDR3 nucleotides read TGTGCCACCACTAGCGGGAGGCTTGAGCAGTTCTTC. V gene TRBV15 combines with J gene TRBJ2-1; 11 bases map to TRBD2. The CDR3 is made up of 12 amino acids. Germline loops: CDR1 LNHNV, CDR2 YYDKDF (reference sequence). Germline trimming cut 7 bases from V and 9 bases from J; bases unmatched to any gene: 2.

The V and J genes are TRBV5-1 and TRBJ1-5; tentatively, D is TRBD1 (5 bases). In germline, CDR1 is SGHRS, CDR2 YFSETQ. V lost 4 bases and J 5 bases, leaving 10 bases between the germline ends. The CDR3 has 13 residues. CDR3 region: CASSTGEHQPQHF. The DNA of the CDR3 is TGCGCCAGCAGCACAGGCGAGCATCAGCCCCAGCATTTT.

The J gene is TRBJ1-1, the V gene TRBV10-3; perhaps TRBD1 as D (5 bases). Germline V gene sequence: CDR1 ENHRY, CDR2 SYGVKD. V lost 7 bases and J lost 6, with 15 bases in between. CDR3 size: 13 residues. The CDR3 sequence is CAIKSAREAEAFF. Here the CDR3 DNA reads TGTGCCATCAAATCAGCCAGGGAGGCTGAAGCTTTCTTT.

CDR3 sequence: CASSRQGPHYGYTF. Written as DNA, the CDR3 is TGTGCCAGCAGCCGACAGGGCCCGCACTATGGCTACACCTTC. The chain employs TRBV14 and TRBJ1-2; TRBD1 agrees at 7 bases. This CDR3 is 14 amino acids long. Losses at the gene ends were 4 bases for V and 3 bases for J; bases not matched to a gene: 5. CDR1 is SGHDN, CDR2 FVKESK, per germline.

The CDR3 spells CASSLSTGVWTEAFF. DNA of the CDR3: TGTGCCAGCAGCTTATCAACAGGGGTTTGGACTGAAGCTTTCTTT. V gene TRBV7-2 combines with J gene TRBJ1-1, with 7 bases that match TRBD1. The germline V gene encodes CDR1 SGHTA and CDR2 FQGNSA. The CDR3 length is 15 residues. V gave up 2 bases and J gave up 5 bases; unmatched junction bases: 8.

The chain links TRBV7-2 to TRBJ2-1; D is perhaps TRBD2 (6 bases). The CDR3 covers 17 residues. CDR1 is SGHTA and CDR2 is FQGNSA in the germline V gene. Deletions cut 5 bases from V and 16 bases from J, with 33 bases between. This CDR3 is CASSPYLLVGGTEAGFF. The CDR3 DNA is TGTGCCAGCAGCCCCTACCTCCTTGTCGGCGGGACTGAGGCAGGTTTCTTC.

The chain links TRBV7-9 to TRBJ1-4, with D unresolved. This CDR3 comprises 14 residues. Looked up from germline, CDR1 is SEHNR and CDR2 is FQNEAQ (reference sequence). The ends were cut back, 2 bases at V and 7 bases at J, with 11 bases in the middle. The CDR3, as DNA: TGTGCCAGCAGCTTACCGTGGGAGGGTGAAAAACTGTTTTTT. It yields the protein CASSLPWEGEKLFF.

The V gene is TRBV12-3 or TRBV12-4, the J gene TRBJ1-5; 9 bases map to TRBD1. This CDR3 has 13 residues. Trimming took 6 bases from V and 6 from J; bases not matched to a gene: 3. The CDR3 DNA reads TGTGCCAGCAGCCCGACAGGGGGTCAGCCCCAGCATTTT. It codes for CASSPTGGQPQHF.

The chain recombines TRBV5-4 with TRBJ2-5; a possible D gene is TRBD1 (6 bases). Trimming removed 0 bases at V and 3 bases at J, with 12 bases between. The germline gives CDR1 SGHNT, CDR2 YYREEE (reference sequence). The CDR3 is 15 residues long. The CDR3 sequence is CASSLAATGKETQYF. DNA for the CDR3: TGTGCCAGCAGCTTGGCCGCGACAGGAAAAGAGACCCAGTACTTC.

This chain links TRBV4-3 with TRBJ1-1; no definite D call. V lost 2 bases and J 3 bases, leaving 7 bases between the germline ends. The length of the CDR3 is 13 residues. The germline gives CDR1 LGHNA, CDR2 YSLEER. CDR3 nucleotides: TGCGCCAGCAGCCAAAACACAGACACTGAAGCTTTCTTT. Its protein product is CASSQNTDTEAFF.

The rearrangement links TRBV19 to TRBJ2-6; unclear D gene. The CDR3 loop spans 15 amino acids. V lost 3 bases, J lost 1 base, and 7 bases lay in between. From germline, CDR1 is LNHDA and CDR2 SQIVND (reference sequence). This CDR3 reads CASSISDSGANVLTF. The CDR3, as DNA: TGTGCCAGTAGTATCTCAGATTCTGGGGCCAACGTCCTGACTTTC.

V is TRBV7-9 and J is TRBJ1-4; TRBD1 aligns across 7 bases. Trimming removed 10 bases from V and 4 bases from J; junction bases left unmatched: 6. Germline CDR1 and CDR2: SEHNR and FQNEAQ (reference sequence). This CDR3 contains 13 residues. The CDR3 DNA follows: TGTGCCACCCGACAGGGTATTAATGAAAAACTGTTTTTT. It is translated as CATRQGINEKLFF.

This clone was detected only a few times. The chain combines TRBV19 with TRBJ2-3; D possibly corresponds to TRBD1 (6 bases). The CDR3 runs 15 residues. CDR1 and CDR2 (germline): LNHDA, SQIVND (reference sequence). V lost 5 bases, J lost 1 base, and 13 bases lay in between. The CDR3 reads CASSQQGVGTDTQYF. The CDR3 bases are TGTGCCAGTAGTCAACAGGGAGTTGGCACAGATACGCAGTATTTT.

The chain has TRBV30 and TRBJ1-2, with no clear D. CDR3 size: 12 residues. The germline gives CDR1 GTSNPN, CDR2 SVGIG (reference sequence). V was clipped by 5 bases and J by 2 bases, with 9 bases between them. The CDR3 nucleotides read TGTGCCTGGTCTGCGGGGAACTATGGCTACACCTTC. Translated: CAWSAGNYGYTF.